The 22 T cell receptor beta chains given below trace back to one sample, sequenced in a study of tumor and adjacent non-tumor tissue in lung cancer (dated 2018 in TCRdb). RNA was extracted from bulk unsorted tissue and checked for quality with a NanoDrop ND-1000 and an Agilent 2100. The method behind the library was multiplex PCR. Instrument used: Illumina HiSeq 2500. TCRbeta libraries were constructed through three rounds of nested PCR with primers (Table S4) according to protocols adapted from ARM-PCR. The public reads were reprocessed in TCRdb via fastp at Q25 and MiXCR, keeping in-frame beta chains. Here each entry gathers all rows of one CDR3 protein and keeps the most common genes and DNA. The sample profile shows over 60,000 distinct CDR3 sequences; roughly 73% of them were found once. The top ten clonotypes cover 28% of the sample. The specimen sequenced was lung tumor tissue. These TCRs come from a man aged 55 to 69 with non-small cell lung cancer.

This clonotype was observed a handful of times. A much more abundant neighbour one base away suggests this may be a read error. The chain combines TRBV5-6 with TRBJ2-7, with D perhaps matching TRBD2 (6 bases). Germline V CDR1 and CDR2: SGHDT, YYEEEE. Trimming pared 4 bases from V and 1 base from J, leaving 15 bases between. The CDR3 is made up of 15 amino acids. The CDR3 loop is CASSPSGGASYEQYF. CDR3 sequence (DNA): TGTGCCAGCAGCCCCAGTGGCGGGGCGTCCTACGAGCAGTACTTC.

As to this clonotype: An end of the junction does not agree with germline; a read error may underlie this. The V call is TRBV11-3, the J call TRBJ2-5; 7 bases are shared with TRBD1. The CDR3 spans 13 residues. Germline V gene lookup returns CDR1 SGHNT and CDR2 YENEEA. In DNA, the CDR3 is TGTGCCAGCAGCCCTAGACAGGGCGAGACCCAGAACTTC. Encoded protein: CASSPRQGETQNF. The full variable domain, its missing parts supplied by reference TRBV11-3 and TRBJ2-5, is EAGVVQSPRYKIIEKKQPVAFWCNPISGHNTLYWYLQNLGQGPELLIRYENEEAVDDSQLPKDRFSAERLKGVDSTLKIQPAELGDSAVYLCASSPRQGETQNFGPGTRLLVL.

In regard to this clonotype: An end of the junction does not agree with germline; a read error may underlie this. The V call is TRBV7-8, the J call TRBJ2-1; D not resolved. The CDR3 has 16 residues. Germline-derived CDR1 and CDR2 are SGHVS and FQNEAQ. The CDR3 sequence is CASSLTQVVPYNEQFF. DNA of the CDR3: TGCGCCAGCAGCTTAACCCAGGTAGTGCCCTACAATGAGCAGTTCTTC.

This clonotype has only one observation. The chain combines TRBV20-1 with TRBJ2-3; D is tentatively TRBD1 or TRBD2 (5 bases each). Trimming took off 4 bases at V and 4 bases at J, with 18 bases between the two ends. The CDR3 runs 15 residues. Germline-derived CDR1 and CDR2 are DFQATT and SNEGSKA (reference sequence). The CDR3 DNA reads as TGCAGTGCTATGGGACCTCCTAAATGTGCAGATACGCAGTATTTT. This gives the protein CSAMGPPKCADTQYF.

Regarding this clonotype: A junction end diverges from the germline sequence, so it may reflect a read error. This chain joins TRBV29-1 and TRBJ2-3; 9 positions match TRBD2. This CDR3 contains 16 residues. Germline CDR1 is SQVTM and CDR2 is ANQGSEA. CDR3 DNA: TGCAGCCTAGAGCCTTCTCTAGCGGGACTGGCAGATACGCGGTATTTT. Translated, it gives CSLEPSLAGLADTRYF.

For this clonotype: Its ends do not fully match the called genes, so a read error is possible. The chain uses TRBV7-9 and TRBJ1-5; D perhaps matches TRBD1 (5 bases). The CDR3 extends over 16 amino acids. Germline CDR1 reads SEHNR; CDR2 reads FQNEAQ (reference sequence). The CDR3 bases are TGTGACAGCAGCCGAACGGGGGGGGGACCTGGACAGCCCCAGCATTTT. Translating gives CDSSRTGGGPGQPQHF. Full variable domain (remainder filled in from reference TRBV7-9 and TRBJ1-5): DTGVSQNPRHKITKRGQNVTFRCDPISEHNRLYWYRQTLGQGPEFLTYFQNEAQLEKSRLLSDRFSAERPKGSFSTLEIQRTEQGDSAMYLCDSSRTGGGPGQPQHFGDGTRLSIL.

This clonotype was counted a single time. Germline is not matched at one junction end, which may reflect a read error. The chain recombines TRBV5-4 with TRBJ2-2; D may be TRBD1 or TRBD2 (5 bases each). The CDR3 runs to 15 residues. In germline, CDR1 is SGHNT, CDR2 YYREEE (reference sequence). This CDR3 reads CASSFARDGSEELFF. CDR3 DNA sequence: TGTGCCAGCAGCTTCGCAAGGGACGGGTCCGAGGAGCTGTTCTTT. Complete variable domain (other parts from reference TRBV5-4 and TRBJ2-2): ETGVTQSPTHLIKTRGQQVTLRCSSQSGHNTVSWYQQALGQGPQFIFQYYREEENGRGNFPPRFSGLQFPNYSSELNVNALELDDSALYLCASSFARDGSEELFFGEGSRLTVL.

The chain joins TRBV20-1 to TRBJ1-5; TRBD1 agrees at 7 bases. Germline values: CDR1 DFQATT, CDR2 SNEGSKA (reference sequence). The length of the CDR3 is 12 residues. V gave up 6 bases and J gave up 10 bases; unmatched junction bases: 9. CDR3 protein: CSASGGFQPQHF. In DNA form, the CDR3 reads TGCAGTGCCTCAGGGGGGTTTCAACCCCAGCATTTT.

As regards this clonotype: The junction shows a germline mismatch at one end, possibly a read error. J is TRBJ2-7 and V is TRBV29-1; tentatively, D is TRBD2 (6 bases). Germline V gene sequence: CDR1 SQVTM, CDR2 ANQGSEA. The CDR3 is 15 residues long. The CDR3 DNA follows: TGCGGCGTTGCGGAGTTAAGATCGGGGGTCGACGAGCAGTACTTC. Its protein is CGVAELRSGVDEQYF.

Comment on this clonotype: The CDR3 end shows no conserved phenylalanine or tryptophan, and so a read error is likely. The DNA is omitted, as the CDR3 cannot be located on it reliably, and the CDR3 follows TCRdb's listing. The V and J genes are TRBV10-2 and TRBJ2-7; the DNA was not used to check the table's D call, TRBD2. The CDR3 spans 13 residues, counting both ends. Germline V gives CDR1 WSHSY, CDR2 SAAADI. The CDR3 region is CASSGGRGNEQNY.

The V and J genes are TRBV20-1 and TRBJ2-3, with 8 bases matching TRBD2. The CDR3 is 15 residues long. CDR1 and CDR2 (germline): DFQATT, SNEGSKA (reference sequence). The CDR3 sequence is CNAPILASGPDTQYF. The CDR3 DNA reads TGCAATGCCCCGATACTGGCTAGCGGGCCAGATACGCAGTATTTT.

Turning to this clonotype: As the CDR3 is not closed by the conserved phenylalanine or tryptophan, this likely results from a read error. The V call is TRBV5-5, the J call TRBJ2-2; no reliable D call. This CDR3 contains 12 residues. Germline values: CDR1 SGHKS, CDR2 YYEKEE (reference sequence). The CDR3 reads CTSSLGSGELFS. DNA for the CDR3: TGTACAAGCAGCTTAGGGTCCGGGGAGCTGTTTTCT.

The chain employs TRBV6-5 and TRBJ2-1, with D possibly TRBD2 on 5 matching bases. Germline values: CDR1 MNHEY, CDR2 SVGAGI. The V end was cut by 5 bases, the J end by 7 bases, with 15 bases between. CDR3 length: 14 residues. CDR3 sequence (DNA): TGTGCCAGCAGTGCCGGGGATCCCCTGAATGAGCAGTTCTTC. Amino acid sequence: CASSAGDPLNEQFF.

As for this clonotype: An end of the junction does not agree with germline; a read error may underlie this. The V gene is TRBV12-3 or TRBV12-4, the J gene TRBJ2-5; the D is unclear. This CDR3 spans 14 amino acids. The CDR3 is CTSSPDKVQETQYF. CDR3 DNA sequence: TGTACCAGCAGTCCGGATAAGGTCCAAGAGACACAGTACTTC.

In regard to this clonotype: At one end, the junction sequence differs from germline, possibly due to a read error. This chain uses TRBV11-2 with TRBJ2-1; D gene unclear. Germline assignment: CDR1 SGHAT and CDR2 FQNNGV. The CDR3 consists of 14 residues. CDR3 protein: CARSLDPAASEQFF. CDR3 coding DNA: TGTGCCAGGAGCTTAGATCCAGCAGCCTCCGAGCAGTTCTTC. Combining the CDR3 with reference TRBV11-2 and TRBJ2-1 gives the whole variable domain EAGVAQSPRYKIIEKRQSVAFWCNPISGHATLYWYQQILGQGPKLLIQFQNNGVVDDSQLPKDRFSAERLKGVDSTLKIQPAKLEDSAVYLCARSLDPAASEQFFGPGTRLTVL.

The V call is TRBV6-1, the J call TRBJ2-5, with 11 bases identical to TRBD2. Germline lookup yields CDR1 MNHNS and CDR2 SASEGT. The CDR3 has 15 amino acids. Trimming cost V 7 bases and J 4 bases; bases outside gene matches: 8. The chain's CDR3 is CASIRSGLAGETQYF. The CDR3 DNA reads as TGTGCCAGCATACGCTCTGGACTAGCGGGAGAGACCCAGTACTTC.

As concerns this clonotype: The CDR3 does not close with the conserved phenylalanine or tryptophan, likely indicating a read error. The V call is TRBV6-2 or TRBV6-3, the J call TRBJ2-7; tentatively, D is TRBD2 (5 bases). CDR1 is MNHEY, CDR2 SVGEGT, per germline. The CDR3 has 15 amino acids. In DNA, the CDR3 is TGTGCCAGCAATTACCGTGACACTAGCTCCTACGAGCAGTACTTA. Translating it yields CASNYRDTSSYEQYL.

The J gene is TRBJ2-1, the V gene TRBV29-1; 9 nucleotides align to TRBD2. Per the germline V gene, CDR1 is SQVTM and CDR2 is ANQGSEA. The CDR3 loop spans 14 amino acids. The V segment lost 6 bases and the J segment 4 bases; nucleotides outside the gene matches: 7. The CDR3 DNA follows: TGCAGCGTGGATAGCGGGAGCCCTTACAATGAGCAGTTCTTC. As protein: CSVDSGSPYNEQFF.

As concerns this clonotype: The final CDR3 position lacks the conserved phenylalanine or tryptophan, pointing to a likely read error. As DNA, the CDR3 is TGTGCCAGTAGTTATTTGGGAGAGGCTTCACCCCTCCACCTT. Amino acids: CASSYLGEASPLHL. The chain carries TRBV6-5 and TRBJ1-6; D is uncertain. CDR1 is MNHEY and CDR2 is SVGAGI in the germline V gene. There are 14 residues in the CDR3.

To note about this clonotype: The junction differs from germline at one of its ends, possibly a read error. The genes are TRBV29-1 and TRBJ2-3, with 7 bases fitting TRBD1. This CDR3 has 12 residues. Per the germline V gene, CDR1 is SQVTM and CDR2 is ANQGSEA. The CDR3: CSLGDSTDTQCF. The CDR3 coding sequence is TGCAGCCTTGGGGACAGCACAGATACGCAGTGTTTT.

Of note for this clonotype: A much larger clone sits a single nucleotide away, making a read error possible. The chain links TRBV28 to TRBJ2-6; the match to TRBD1 covers 9 bases. The V gene's germline CDR1 is MDHEN and CDR2 SYDVKM. This CDR3 is built from 19 residues. The DNA of the CDR3 is TGTGCCAGCAGTTTGGAGGCCGGACAGGGGAGGGCTGGGGCCAACGACCTGACTTTC. It yields the protein CASSLEAGQGRAGANDLTF.

The rearrangement uses TRBV6-1 and TRBJ2-1; a possible D gene is TRBD2 (5 bases). Trimming stripped 4 bases from V and 16 bases from J, with 26 bases between. The CDR3 length is 15 residues. CDR1 is MNHNS and CDR2 is SASEGT in the germline V gene. CDR3 nucleotides: TGTGCCAGCAGTGGAGCGGCGTCCGCGTACAATGCGCAATTCTTC. Translation: CASSGAASAYNAQFF.